Here is one T cell receptor beta chain with its context. Per the original data handling: Reference gene primer amplification gave estimated nucleated cell counts. Profiled with immunoSEQ multiplex PCR; TCRdb holds only in-frame clones, not every one. V and J calls and clone size are as listed in that table; D and trimming were resolved from the DNA. The sample consists of 95,000 to 150,000 clones, 79% of them appearing once. This sample is part of a study of blood T cell repertoires in COVID-19. Across the study: Material from acute and convalescent COVID-19 was sourced from the United States, Italy and Spain. The cDNA or gDNA used as material had been derived from T cells, B-cell-depleted T cells, or PBMCs.

There are 13 residues in the CDR3. V trimming: 8 bases; J trimming: 6 bases; junction bases outside the gene matches: 7. Germline V gives CDR1 SNHLY, CDR2 FYNNEI. Sequencing used peripheral blood. This TCR was sampled from a man aged 40-55 years with active or convalescent COVID-19. The rearrangement uses TRBV2 and TRBJ2-7; 10 bases line up with TRBD1. The chain's CDR3 is CASGKDRGFEQYF. The CDR3 DNA reads as TGTGCCAGCGGAAAGGACAGGGGGTTCGAGCAGTACTTC.